Sequencing of this TCR beta chain was carried out in a study of blood T cell repertoires in COVID-19. Study at large: T cells, B-cell-depleted T cells, or PBMCs supplied cDNA or gDNA.

The CDR3 length is 13 residues. Per the germline V gene, CDR1 is LGHDT and CDR2 is YNNKEL (reference sequence). Losses at the gene ends were 9 bases for V and 2 bases for J; bases not matched to a gene: 4. Sequencing was performed with immunoSEQ multiplex PCR; in TCRdb, only in-frame clones are kept and a portion is missing. The profile shows over 150,000 clones, about 89% of them singletons. This clonotype was obtained from a man aged 50-59 years with acute or convalescent COVID-19. Sequencing input: peripheral blood. The gene calls are TRBV3-1 (or the pseudogene TRBV3-2) and TRBJ1-5, with 7 bases fitting TRBD1. The chain's CDR3 is CARRDRGNQPQHF. As DNA, the CDR3 is TGTGCCAGGCGGGACAGAGGCAATCAGCCCCAGCATTTT.